This T cell receptor beta chain was captured in a study of cytomegalovirus exposure and HLA in healthy donors. Everyone who donated was a healthy bone marrow donor. PCR involved 60 Vbeta and 13 Jbeta primers. Produced via immunoSEQ multiplex PCR; TCRdb's table is partial and in-frame only. The profile shows about 110,000 clones, about 70% of them singletons. V lost 0 bases, J lost 1 base, and 9 bases lay in between. The CDR3 is 15 residues long. CDR1 is SGDLS and CDR2 is YYNGEE in the germline V gene. In the case of this clone: This sample includes further DNA sequences coding for the same CDR3.

This rearrangement joins TRBV9 to TRBJ2-3; TRBD1 is a possible D gene (6 bases). Sequenced: PBMCs. This TCR was recovered from a woman aged 45-65 years in good health and CMV-seropositive. CDR3 amino acids: CASSVEQGRTDTQYF. As DNA, the CDR3 is TGTGCCAGCAGCGTAGAACAGGGACGCACAGATACGCAGTATTTT.